This T cell receptor (beta chain) emerged from a study of CD8 T cells in Susac syndrome. With random hexamers, reverse transcription was performed on roughly 0.5 to 1 ug of RNA. The immunoSEQ assay covered 54 Vbeta and 13 Jbeta segments for CDR3. TCRdb re-called the immunoSEQ multiplex PCR reads through MiXCR, storing one row per CDR3 protein. The sample has 80,000 to 95,000 distinct CDR3 sequences, about 94% seen once. The CDR3 totals 13 residues. Germline loops: CDR1 SQVTM, CDR2 ANQGSEA. Trimming took 3 bases from V and 5 from J, leaving 11 bases between them. Negative isolation was used for CD8+ and CD4+ T cells, and FACS enrichment was applied to TEMRA cells.

The source is a human donor with Susac syndrome. The sample consisted of CD8+ T cells from PBMCs. This sequence joins TRBV29-1 and TRBJ2-1; possible D gene TRBD2, 6 bases. CDR3 bases: TGCAGCGTTGATCAGCGGGCCAACAATGAGCAGTTCTTC. Its protein is CSVDQRANNEQFF.